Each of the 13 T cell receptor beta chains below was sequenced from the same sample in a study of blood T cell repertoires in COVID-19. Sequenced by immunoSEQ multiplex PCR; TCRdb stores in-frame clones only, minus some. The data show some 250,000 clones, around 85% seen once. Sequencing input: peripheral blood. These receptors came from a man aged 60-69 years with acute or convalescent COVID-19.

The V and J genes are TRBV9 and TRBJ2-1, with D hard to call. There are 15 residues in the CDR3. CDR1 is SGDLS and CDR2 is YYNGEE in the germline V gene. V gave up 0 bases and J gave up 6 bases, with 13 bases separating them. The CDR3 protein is CASSVVGLVSNEQFF. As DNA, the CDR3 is TGTGCCAGCAGCGTAGTCGGCCTAGTGTCCAATGAGCAGTTCTTC.

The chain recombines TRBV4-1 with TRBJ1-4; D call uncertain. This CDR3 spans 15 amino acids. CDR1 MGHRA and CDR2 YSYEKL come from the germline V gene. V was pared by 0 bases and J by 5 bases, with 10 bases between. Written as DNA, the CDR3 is TGCGCCAGCAGCCAAGATGAGAACGTGAATGAAAAACTGTTTTTT. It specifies CASSQDENVNEKLFF.

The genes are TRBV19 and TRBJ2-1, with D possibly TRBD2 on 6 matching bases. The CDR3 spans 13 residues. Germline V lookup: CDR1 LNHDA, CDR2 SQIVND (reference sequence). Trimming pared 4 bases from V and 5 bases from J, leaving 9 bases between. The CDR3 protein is CASSTGRHNEQFF. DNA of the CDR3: TGTGCCAGTAGTACGGGGAGGCACAATGAGCAGTTCTTC.

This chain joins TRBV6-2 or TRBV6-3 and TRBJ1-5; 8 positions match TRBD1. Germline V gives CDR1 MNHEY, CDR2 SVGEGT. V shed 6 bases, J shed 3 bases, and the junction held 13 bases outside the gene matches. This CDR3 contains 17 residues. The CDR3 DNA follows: TGTGCCAGCAGCCCCATAGGGACAGGCGTCTCCAATCAGCCCCAGCATTTT. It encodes CASSPIGTGVSNQPQHF.

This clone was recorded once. CDR3 region: CASSQLQGSGEKLFF. CDR3 in DNA: TGTGCCAGCAGCCAACTACAGGGAAGTGGTGAAAAACTGTTTTTT. The J gene is TRBJ1-4, the V gene TRBV16; D might be TRBD1 (6 bases). This CDR3 contains 15 residues. CDR1 is KGHSY and CDR2 is FQNENV in the germline V gene. V was pared by 2 bases and J by 7 bases, with 14 bases between.

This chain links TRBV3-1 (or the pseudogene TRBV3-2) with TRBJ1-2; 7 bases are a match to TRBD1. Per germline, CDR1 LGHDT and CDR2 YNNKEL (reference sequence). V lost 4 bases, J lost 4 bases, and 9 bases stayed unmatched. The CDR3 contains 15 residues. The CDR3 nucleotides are TGTGCCAGCAGCCGAGGGGACAGCACTGTCTATGGCTACACCTTC. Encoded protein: CASSRGDSTVYGYTF.

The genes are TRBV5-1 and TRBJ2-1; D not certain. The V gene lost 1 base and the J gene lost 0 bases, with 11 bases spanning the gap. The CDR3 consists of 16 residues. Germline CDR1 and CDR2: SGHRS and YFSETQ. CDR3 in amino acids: CASSLTSWSSYNEQFF. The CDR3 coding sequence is TGCGCCAGCAGCTTGACCTCTTGGAGCTCCTACAATGAGCAGTTCTTC. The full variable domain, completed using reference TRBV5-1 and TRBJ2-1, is KAGVTQTPRYLIKTRGQQVTLSCSPISGHRSVSWYQQTPGQGLQFLFEYFSETQRNKGNFPGRFSGRQFSNSRSEMNVSTLELGDSALYLCASSLTSWSSYNEQFFGPGTRLTVL.

The CDR3 spells CASSPPTSGSLVADTQYF. The CDR3 DNA reads TGTGCCAGCTCACCACCGACTAGCGGGAGCCTGGTGGCAGATACGCAGTATTTT. The chain carries TRBV18 and TRBJ2-3; 12 nucleotides line up with TRBD2. Unmatched junction bases numbered 8, after V lost 0 bases and J lost 4 bases. CDR1 KGHSH and CDR2 LQKENI come from the germline V gene. CDR3 length: 18 amino acids.

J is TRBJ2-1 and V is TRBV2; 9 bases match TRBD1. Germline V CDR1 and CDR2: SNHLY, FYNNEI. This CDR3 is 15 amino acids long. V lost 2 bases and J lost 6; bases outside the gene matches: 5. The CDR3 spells CASSELQGAINEQFF. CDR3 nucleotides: TGTGCCAGCAGTGAACTACAGGGGGCTATCAATGAGCAGTTCTTC.

The CDR3 nucleotides are TGTGCCAGCAGCTTAGGTAGTTTTGGCAGGGACACTGAAGCTTTCTTT. Its translation: CASSLGSFGRDTEAFF. This chain uses TRBV7-8 with TRBJ1-1; a weak D match, TRBD1 (5 bases). CDR1 and CDR2 from the germline V gene are SGHVS and FQNEAQ. The CDR3 consists of 16 residues. The V and J ends lost 1 base and 3 bases respectively, with 15 bases between them. The full variable domain, with the rest looked up from reference TRBV7-8 and TRBJ1-1, is GAGVSQSPRYKVAKRGQDVALRCDPISGHVSLFWYQQALGQGPEFLTYFQNEAQLDKSGLPSDRFFAERPEGSVSTLKIQRTQQEDSAVYLCASSLGSFGRDTEAFFGQGTRLTVV.

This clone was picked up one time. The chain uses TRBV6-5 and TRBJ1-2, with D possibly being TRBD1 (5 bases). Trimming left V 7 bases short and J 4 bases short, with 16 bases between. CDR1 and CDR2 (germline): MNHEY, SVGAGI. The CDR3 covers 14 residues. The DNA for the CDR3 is TGTGCCAGCACCATGGGAGGGGTCGGCTATGGCTACACCTTC. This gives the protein CASTMGGVGYGYTF.

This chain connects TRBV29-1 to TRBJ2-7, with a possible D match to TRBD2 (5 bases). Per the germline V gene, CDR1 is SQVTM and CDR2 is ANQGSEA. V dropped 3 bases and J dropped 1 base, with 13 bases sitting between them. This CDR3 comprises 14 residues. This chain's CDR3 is CSVEIRRSSYEQYF. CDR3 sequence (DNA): TGCAGCGTTGAGATAAGGAGGAGTTCCTACGAGCAGTACTTC.

CDR3 in amino acids: CASSASGSVYNEQFF. The CDR3 bases are TGTGCCAGCAGCGCGAGCGGGAGTGTTTACAATGAGCAGTTCTTC. This chain connects TRBV9 to TRBJ2-1; TRBD2 matches at 8 bases. Germline CDR1 reads SGDLS; CDR2 reads YYNGEE. The V gene end was trimmed by 3 bases and the J gene end by 4 bases; junction bases not matched to a gene: 6. The CDR3 covers 15 residues.